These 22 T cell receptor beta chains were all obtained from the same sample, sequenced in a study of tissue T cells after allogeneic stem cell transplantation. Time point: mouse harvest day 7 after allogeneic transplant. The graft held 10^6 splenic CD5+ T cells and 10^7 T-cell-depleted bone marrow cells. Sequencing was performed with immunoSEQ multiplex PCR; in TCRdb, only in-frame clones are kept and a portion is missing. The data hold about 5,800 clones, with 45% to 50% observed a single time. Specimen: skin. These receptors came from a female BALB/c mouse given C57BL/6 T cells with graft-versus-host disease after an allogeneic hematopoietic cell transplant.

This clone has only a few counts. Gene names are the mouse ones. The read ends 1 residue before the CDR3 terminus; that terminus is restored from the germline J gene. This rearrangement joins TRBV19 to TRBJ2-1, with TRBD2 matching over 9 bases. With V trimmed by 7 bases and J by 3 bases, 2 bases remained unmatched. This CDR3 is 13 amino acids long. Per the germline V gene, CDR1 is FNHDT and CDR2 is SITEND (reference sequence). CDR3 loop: CASRLGVYAEQFF. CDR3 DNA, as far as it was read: TGTGCCAGCCGACTGGGGGTCTATGCTGAGCAGTTC. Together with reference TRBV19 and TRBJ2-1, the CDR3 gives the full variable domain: GGIITQTPKFLIGQEGQKLTLKCQQNFNHDTMYWYRQDSGKGLRLIYYSITENDLQKGDLSEGYDASREKKSSFSLTVTSAQKNEMAVFLCASRLGVYAEQFFGPGTRLTVL.

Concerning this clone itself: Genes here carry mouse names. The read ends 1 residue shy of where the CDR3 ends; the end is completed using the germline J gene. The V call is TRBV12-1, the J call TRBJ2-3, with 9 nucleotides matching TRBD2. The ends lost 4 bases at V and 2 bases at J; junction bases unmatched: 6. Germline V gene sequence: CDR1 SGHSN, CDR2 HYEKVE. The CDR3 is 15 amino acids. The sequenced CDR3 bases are TGTGCCAGCTCCCCTAGGGACTGGGTTGCAGAAACGCTGTAT. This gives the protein CASSPRDWVAETLY. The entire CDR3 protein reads CASSPRDWVAETLYF.

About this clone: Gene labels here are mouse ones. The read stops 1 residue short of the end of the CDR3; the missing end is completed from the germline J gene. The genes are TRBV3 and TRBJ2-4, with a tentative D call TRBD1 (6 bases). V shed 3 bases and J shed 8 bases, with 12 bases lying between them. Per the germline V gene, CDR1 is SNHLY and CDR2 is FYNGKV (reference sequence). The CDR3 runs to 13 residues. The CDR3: CASSFSGVGTLYF. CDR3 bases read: TGTGCCAGCAGCTTCTCAGGGGTGGGCACCTTGTAC.

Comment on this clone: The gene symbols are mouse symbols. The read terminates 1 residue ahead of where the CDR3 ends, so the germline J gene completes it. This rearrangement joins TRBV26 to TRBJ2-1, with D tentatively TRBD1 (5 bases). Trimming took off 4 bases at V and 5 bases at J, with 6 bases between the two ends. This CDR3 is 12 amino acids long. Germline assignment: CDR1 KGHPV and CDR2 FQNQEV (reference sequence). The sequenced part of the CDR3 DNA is TGTGCCAGCAGTCCCAGGGATGCTGAGCAGTTC. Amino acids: CASSPRDAEQF. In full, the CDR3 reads CASSPRDAEQFF.

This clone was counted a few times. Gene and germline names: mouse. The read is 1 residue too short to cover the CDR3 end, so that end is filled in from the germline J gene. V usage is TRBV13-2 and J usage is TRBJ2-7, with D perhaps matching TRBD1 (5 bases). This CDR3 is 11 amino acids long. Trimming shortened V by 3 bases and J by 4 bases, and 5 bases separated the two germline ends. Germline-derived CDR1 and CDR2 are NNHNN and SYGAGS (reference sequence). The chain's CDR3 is CASGGQYEQYF. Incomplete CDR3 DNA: TGTGCCAGCGGTGGACAGTATGAACAGTAC.

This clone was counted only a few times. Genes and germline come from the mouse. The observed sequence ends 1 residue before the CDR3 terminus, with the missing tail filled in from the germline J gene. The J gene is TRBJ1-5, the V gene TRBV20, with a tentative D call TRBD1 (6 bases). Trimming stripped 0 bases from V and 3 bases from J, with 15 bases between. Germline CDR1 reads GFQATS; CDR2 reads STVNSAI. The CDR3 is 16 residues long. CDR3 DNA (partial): TGTGGTGCTAGGGACAGGGGAGAGGGGGGCAACCAGGCTCCGCTT. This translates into CGARDRGEGGNQAPL. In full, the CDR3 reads CGARDRGEGGNQAPLF.

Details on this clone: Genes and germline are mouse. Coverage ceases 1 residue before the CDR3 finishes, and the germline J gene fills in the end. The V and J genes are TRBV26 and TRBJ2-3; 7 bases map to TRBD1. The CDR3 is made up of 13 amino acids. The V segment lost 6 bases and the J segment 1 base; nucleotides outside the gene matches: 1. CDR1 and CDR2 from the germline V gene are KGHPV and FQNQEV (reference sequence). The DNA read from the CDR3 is TGTGCCAGCAGGCAGGGGGGTGCAGAAACGCTGTAT. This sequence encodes CASRQGGAETLY. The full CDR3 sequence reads CASRQGGAETLYF.

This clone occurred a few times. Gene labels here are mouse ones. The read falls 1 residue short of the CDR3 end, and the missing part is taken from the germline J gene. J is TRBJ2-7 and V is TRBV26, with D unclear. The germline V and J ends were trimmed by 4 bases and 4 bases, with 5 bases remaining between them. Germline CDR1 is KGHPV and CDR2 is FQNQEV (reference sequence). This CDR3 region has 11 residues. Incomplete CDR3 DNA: TGTGCCAGCAGTCGCAATTATGAACAGTAC. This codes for CASSRNYEQY. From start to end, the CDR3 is CASSRNYEQYF.

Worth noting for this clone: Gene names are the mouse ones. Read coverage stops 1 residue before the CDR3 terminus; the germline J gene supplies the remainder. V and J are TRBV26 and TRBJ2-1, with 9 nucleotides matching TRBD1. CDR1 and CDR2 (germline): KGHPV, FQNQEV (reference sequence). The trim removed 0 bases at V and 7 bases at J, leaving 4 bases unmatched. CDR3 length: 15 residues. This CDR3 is CASSLSPGQGAEQFF. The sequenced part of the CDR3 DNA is TGTGCCAGCAGTCTGTCACCGGGACAGGGCGCTGAGCAGTTC.

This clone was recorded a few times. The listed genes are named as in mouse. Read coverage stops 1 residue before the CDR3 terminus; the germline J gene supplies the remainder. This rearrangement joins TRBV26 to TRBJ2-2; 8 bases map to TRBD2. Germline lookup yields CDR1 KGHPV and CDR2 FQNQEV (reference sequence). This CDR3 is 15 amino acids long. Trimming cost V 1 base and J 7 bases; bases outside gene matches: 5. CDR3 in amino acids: CASSLLAGGFGQLYF. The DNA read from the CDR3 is TGTGCCAGCAGTCTGTTGGCTGGGGGGTTCGGGCAGCTCTAC.

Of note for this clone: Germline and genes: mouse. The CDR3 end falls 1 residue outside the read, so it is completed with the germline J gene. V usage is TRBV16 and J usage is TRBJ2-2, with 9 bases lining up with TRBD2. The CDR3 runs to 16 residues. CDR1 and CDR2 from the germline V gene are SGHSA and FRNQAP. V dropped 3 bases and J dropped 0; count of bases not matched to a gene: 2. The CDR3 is CASSFSGGANTGQLYF. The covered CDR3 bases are TGTGCAAGCAGCTTTTCTGGGGGGGCAAACACCGGGCAGCTCTAC. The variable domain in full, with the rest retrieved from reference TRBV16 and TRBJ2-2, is NAGVIQTPRHKVTGKGQEATLWCEPISGHSAVFWYRQTIVQGLEFLTYFRNQAPIDDSGMPKERFSAQMPNQSHSTLKIQSTQPQDSAVYLCASSFSGGANTGQLYFGEGSKLTVL.

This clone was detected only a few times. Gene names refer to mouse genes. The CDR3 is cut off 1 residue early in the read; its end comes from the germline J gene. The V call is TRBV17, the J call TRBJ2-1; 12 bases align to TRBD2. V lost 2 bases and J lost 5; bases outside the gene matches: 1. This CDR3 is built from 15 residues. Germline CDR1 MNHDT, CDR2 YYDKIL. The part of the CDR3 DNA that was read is TGTGCTAGCAGTAGATGGGACTGGGGGGATGCTGAGCAGTTC. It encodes CASSRWDWGDAEQF. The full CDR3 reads CASSRWDWGDAEQFF.

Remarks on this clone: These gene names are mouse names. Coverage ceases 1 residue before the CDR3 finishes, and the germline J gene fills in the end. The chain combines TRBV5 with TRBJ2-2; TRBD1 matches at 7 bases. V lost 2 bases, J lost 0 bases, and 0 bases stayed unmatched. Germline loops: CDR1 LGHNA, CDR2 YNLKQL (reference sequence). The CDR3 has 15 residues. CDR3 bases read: TGTGCCAGCAGCCAACAGGGGGCAAACACCGGGCAGCTCTAC. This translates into CASSQQGANTGQLY. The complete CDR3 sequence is CASSQQGANTGQLYF.

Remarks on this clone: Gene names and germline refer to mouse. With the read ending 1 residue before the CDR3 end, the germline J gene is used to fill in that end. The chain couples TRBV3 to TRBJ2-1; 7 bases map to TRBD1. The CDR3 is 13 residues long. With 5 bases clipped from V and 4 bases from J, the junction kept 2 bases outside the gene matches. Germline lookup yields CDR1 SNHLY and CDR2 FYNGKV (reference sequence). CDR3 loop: CASSRGQYAEQFF. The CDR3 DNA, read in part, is TGTGCCAGCAGCCGGGGACAGTATGCTGAGCAGTTC. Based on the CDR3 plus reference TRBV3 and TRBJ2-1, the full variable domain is GPKVLQIPSHQIIDMGQMVTLNCDPVSNHLYFYWYKQILGQQMEFLVNFYNGKVMEKSKLFKDQFSVERPDGSYFTLKIQPTALEDSAVYFCASSRGQYAEQFFGPGTRLTVL.

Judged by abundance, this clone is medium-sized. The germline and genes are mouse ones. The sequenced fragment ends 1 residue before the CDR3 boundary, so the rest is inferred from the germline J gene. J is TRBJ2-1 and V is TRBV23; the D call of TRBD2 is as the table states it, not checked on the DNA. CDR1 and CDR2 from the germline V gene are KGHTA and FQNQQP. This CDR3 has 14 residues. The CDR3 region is CSSSLGGDYAEQFF. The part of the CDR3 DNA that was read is TGCTCCAGCAGTCTGGGGGGGGACTATGCTGAGCAGTTC.

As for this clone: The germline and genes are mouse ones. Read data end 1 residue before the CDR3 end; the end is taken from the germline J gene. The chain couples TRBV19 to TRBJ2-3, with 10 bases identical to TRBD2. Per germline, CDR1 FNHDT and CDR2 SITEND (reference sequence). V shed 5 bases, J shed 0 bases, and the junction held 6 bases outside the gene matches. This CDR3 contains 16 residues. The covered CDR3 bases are TGTGCCAGCAGGCTACTGGGGGGGAATAGTGCAGAAACGCTGTAT. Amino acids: CASRLLGGNSAETLY. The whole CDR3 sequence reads CASRLLGGNSAETLYF.

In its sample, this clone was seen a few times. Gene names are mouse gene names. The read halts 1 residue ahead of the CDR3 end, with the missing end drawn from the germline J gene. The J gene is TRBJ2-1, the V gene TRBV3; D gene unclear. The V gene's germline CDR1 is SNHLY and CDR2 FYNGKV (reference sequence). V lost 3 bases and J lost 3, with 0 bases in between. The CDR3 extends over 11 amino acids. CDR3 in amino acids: CASSFYAEQFF. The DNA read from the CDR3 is TGTGCCAGCAGCTTCTATGCTGAGCAGTTC.

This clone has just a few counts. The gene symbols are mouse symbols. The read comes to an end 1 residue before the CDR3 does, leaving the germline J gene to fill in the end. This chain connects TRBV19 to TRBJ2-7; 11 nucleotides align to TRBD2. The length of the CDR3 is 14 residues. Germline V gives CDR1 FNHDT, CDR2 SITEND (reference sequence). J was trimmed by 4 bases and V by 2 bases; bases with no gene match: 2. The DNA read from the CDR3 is TGTGCCAGCAGTATTAGGACTGGGGGGTATGAACAGTAC. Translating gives CASSIRTGGYEQY. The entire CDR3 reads CASSIRTGGYEQYF. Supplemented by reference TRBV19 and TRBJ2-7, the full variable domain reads GGIITQTPKFLIGQEGQKLTLKCQQNFNHDTMYWYRQDSGKGLRLIYYSITENDLQKGDLSEGYDASREKKSSFSLTVTSAQKNEMAVFLCASSIRTGGYEQYFGPGTRLTVL.

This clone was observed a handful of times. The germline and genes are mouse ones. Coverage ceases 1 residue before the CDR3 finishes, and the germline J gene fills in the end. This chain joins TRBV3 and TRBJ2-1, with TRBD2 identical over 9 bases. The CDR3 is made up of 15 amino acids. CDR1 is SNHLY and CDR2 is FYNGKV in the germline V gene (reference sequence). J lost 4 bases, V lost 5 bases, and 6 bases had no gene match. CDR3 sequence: CASSPGLGKYAEQFF. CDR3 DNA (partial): TGTGCCAGCAGCCCCGGACTGGGGAAGTATGCTGAGCAGTTC.

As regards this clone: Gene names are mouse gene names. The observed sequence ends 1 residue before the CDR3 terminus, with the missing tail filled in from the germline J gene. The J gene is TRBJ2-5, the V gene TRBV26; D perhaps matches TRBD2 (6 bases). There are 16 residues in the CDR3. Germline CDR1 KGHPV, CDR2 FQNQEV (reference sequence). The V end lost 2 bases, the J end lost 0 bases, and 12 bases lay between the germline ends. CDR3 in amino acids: CASSLRLGLNQDTQYF. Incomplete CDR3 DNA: TGTGCCAGCAGTCTGCGCCTGGGGCTTAACCAAGACACCCAGTAC.

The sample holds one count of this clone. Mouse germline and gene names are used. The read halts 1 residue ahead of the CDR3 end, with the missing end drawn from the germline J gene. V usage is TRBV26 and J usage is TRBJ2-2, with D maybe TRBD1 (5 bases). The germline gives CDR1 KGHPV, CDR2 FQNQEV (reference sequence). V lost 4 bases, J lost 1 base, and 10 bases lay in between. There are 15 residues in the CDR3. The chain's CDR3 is CASSPRQINTGQLYF. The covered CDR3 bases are TGTGCCAGCAGTCCCCGACAGATAAACACCGGGCAGCTCTAC.

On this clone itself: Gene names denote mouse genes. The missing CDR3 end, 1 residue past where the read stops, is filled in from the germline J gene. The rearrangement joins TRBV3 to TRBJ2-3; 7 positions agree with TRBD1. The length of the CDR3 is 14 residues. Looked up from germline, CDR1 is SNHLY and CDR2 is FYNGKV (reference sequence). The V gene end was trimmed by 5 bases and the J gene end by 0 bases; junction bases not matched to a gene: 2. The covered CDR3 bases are TGTGCCAGCAGCAGACAGGGTAGTGCAGAAACGCTGTAT. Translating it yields CASSRQGSAETLY. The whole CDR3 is CASSRQGSAETLYF.